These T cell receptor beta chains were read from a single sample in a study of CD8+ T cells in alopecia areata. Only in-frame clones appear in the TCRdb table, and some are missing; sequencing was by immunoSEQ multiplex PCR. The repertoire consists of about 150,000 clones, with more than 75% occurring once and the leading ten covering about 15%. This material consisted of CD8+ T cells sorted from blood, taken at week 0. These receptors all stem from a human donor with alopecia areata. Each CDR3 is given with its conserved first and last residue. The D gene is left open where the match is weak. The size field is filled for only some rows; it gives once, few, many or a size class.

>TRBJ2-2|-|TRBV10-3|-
CAISPGNEYTGELFF
TGTGCCATCAGCCCCGGGAATGAGTACACCGGGGAGCTGTTTTTT
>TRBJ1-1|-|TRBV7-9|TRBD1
CASSLDDRGNTEAFF
TGTGCCAGCAGCTTAGACGACAGGGGAAACACTGAAGCTTTCTTT
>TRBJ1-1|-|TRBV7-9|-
CASSLGGPAEAFF
TGTGCCAGCAGCTTAGGAGGACCGGCTGAAGCTTTCTTT
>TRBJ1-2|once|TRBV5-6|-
CASSSQDRRGLADYGYTF
TGTGCCAGCAGCTCACAGGACCGACGGGGCTTAGCGGACTATGGCTACACCTTC
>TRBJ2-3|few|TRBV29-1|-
CSVGLGQRTDTQYF
TGCAGCGTTGGCCTCGGACAGCGCACAGATACGCAGTATTTT
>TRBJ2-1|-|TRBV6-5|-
CASSYGSSNEQFF
TGTGCCAGCAGTTACGGGTCTAGCAATGAGCAGTTCTTC
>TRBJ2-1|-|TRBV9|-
CASSVEGLAFNEQFF
TGTGCCAGCAGCGTAGAAGGCCTAGCGTTCAATGAGCAGTTCTTC
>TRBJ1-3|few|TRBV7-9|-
CASSLVGSRSGNTIYF
TGTGCCAGCAGCTTAGTCGGCAGCCGCTCTGGAAACACCATATATTTT
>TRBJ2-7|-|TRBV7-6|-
CASSLGSYEQYF
TGTGCCAGCAGCTTAGGGTCCTACGAGCAGTACTTC
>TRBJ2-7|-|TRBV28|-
CASSTAAGAPDYEQYF
TGTGCCAGCAGTACAGCCGCGGGGGCCCCAGACTACGAGCAGTACTTC
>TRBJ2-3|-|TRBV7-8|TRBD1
CASSSPRTGNGTDTQYF
TGTGCCAGCAGCTCCCCGCGGACAGGGAATGGCACAGATACGCAGTATTTT
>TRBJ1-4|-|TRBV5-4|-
CASSLESQLNEKLFF
TGTGCCAGCAGCTTGGAATCGCAGTTGAATGAAAAACTGTTTTTT
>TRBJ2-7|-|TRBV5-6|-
CASSLSLWNTYEQYF
TGTGCCAGCAGCTTGAGCCTCTGGAATACCTACGAGCAGTACTTC
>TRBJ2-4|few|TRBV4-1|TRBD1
CASSQDLGGQLAKNIQYF
TGCGCCAGCAGCCAAGATTTAGGGGGCCAACTAGCCAAAAACATTCAGTACTTC
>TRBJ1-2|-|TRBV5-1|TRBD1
CASSWDRGWGYTF
TGCGCCAGCAGCTGGGACAGGGGATGGGGCTACACCTTC
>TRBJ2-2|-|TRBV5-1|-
CASSLYPTDSTGELFF
TGCGCCAGCAGCTTATACCCGACAGACAGCACCGGGGAGCTGTTTTTT
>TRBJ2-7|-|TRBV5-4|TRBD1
CASSSGQGVSLSYYEQYF
TGTGCCAGCAGCTCCGGACAGGGGGTTTCCCTATCTTACTACGAGCAGTACTTC
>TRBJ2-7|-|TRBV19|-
CASTEGTSYEQYF
TGTGCCAGTACCGAAGGGACCTCCTACGAGCAGTACTTC
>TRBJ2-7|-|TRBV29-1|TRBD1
CSTAGDRGPYEQYF
TGCAGCACTGCCGGGGACAGGGGACCCTACGAGCAGTACTTC
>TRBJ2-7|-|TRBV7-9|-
CASSLAPWEEQYF
TGTGCCAGCAGCTTAGCCCCTTGGGAGGAGCAGTACTTC
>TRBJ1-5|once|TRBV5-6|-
CASSLGAGDSNQPQHF
TGTGCCAGCAGCTTGGGGGCAGGGGATAGCAATCAGCCCCAGCATTTT
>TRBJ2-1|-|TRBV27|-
CASSSHPAYNEQFF
TGTGCCAGCAGTTCCCACCCCGCCTACAATGAGCAGTTCTTC
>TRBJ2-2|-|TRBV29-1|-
CSVLKNTGELFF
TGCAGCGTTCTTAAGAACACCGGGGAGCTGTTTTTT
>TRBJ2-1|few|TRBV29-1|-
CSGVSLGEQFF
TGCAGCGGGGTATCTTTGGGTGAGCAGTTCTTC
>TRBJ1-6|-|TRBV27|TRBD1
CASSTRQGGYSPLHF
TGTGCCAGCAGTACCCGACAGGGAGGGTATTCACCCCTCCACTTT
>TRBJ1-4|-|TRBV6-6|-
CASRTDGPEKLFF
TGTGCCAGCAGAACTGACGGCCCCGAAAAACTGTTTTTT
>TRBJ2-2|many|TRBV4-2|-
CASSPFGGSNTGELFF
TGTGCCAGCAGCCCCTTCGGCGGGTCGAACACCGGGGAGCTGTTTTTT
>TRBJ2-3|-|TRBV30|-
CAWNLGYDTQYF
TGTGCCTGGAATTTAGGATATGATACGCAGTATTTT
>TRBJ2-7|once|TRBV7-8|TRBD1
CASSWTGHEQYF
TGTGCCAGCAGCTGGACAGGGCACGAGCAGTACTTC
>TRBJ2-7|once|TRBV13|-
CASSSSRWEQYF
TGTGCCAGCAGCTCCTCCCGCTGGGAGCAGTACTTC
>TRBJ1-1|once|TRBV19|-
CASSIFFPGEAFF
TGTGCCAGTAGTATTTTTTTTCCAGGGGAAGCTTTCTTT
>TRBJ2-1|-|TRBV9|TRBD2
CASSPRGNAVAGNNEQFF
TGTGCCAGCAGCCCACGAGGAAATGCGGTAGCGGGAAACAATGAGCAGTTCTTC
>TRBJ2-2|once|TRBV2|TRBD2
CASGGETGELFF
TGTGCCAGCGGGGGGGAAACCGGGGAGCTGTTTTTT
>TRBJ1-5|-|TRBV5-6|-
CASSLLGNSNQPQHF
TGTGCCAGCAGCTTGTTAGGAAATAGCAATCAGCCCCAGCATTTT
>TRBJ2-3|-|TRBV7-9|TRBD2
CASSLGLAGRPGTQYF
TGTGCCAGCAGCTTAGGACTAGCGGGGCGGCCAGGTACGCAGTATTTT
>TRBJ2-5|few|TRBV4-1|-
CASSQGDGIVETQYF
TGCGCCAGCAGCCAGGGGGATGGGATTGTGGAGACCCAGTACTTC
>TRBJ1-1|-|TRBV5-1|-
CASTDVGGIDTEAFF
TGCGCCAGCACTGATGTAGGGGGGATTGACACTGAAGCTTTCTTT
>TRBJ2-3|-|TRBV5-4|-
CASSSRLAGTDTQYF
TGTGCCAGCAGCTCCCGCTTAGCGGGCACAGATACGCAGTATTTT
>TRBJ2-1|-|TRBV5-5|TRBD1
CASSLAQGQGYEQFF
TGTGCCAGCAGCTTAGCCCAGGGACAGGGATATGAGCAGTTCTTC
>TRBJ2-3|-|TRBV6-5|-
CASSYFAADTQYF
TGTGCCAGCAGCTACTTCGCGGCCGATACGCAGTATTTT
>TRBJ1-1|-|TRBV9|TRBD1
CASSLGQGATEAFF
TGTGCCAGCAGCTTGGGACAGGGGGCAACTGAAGCTTTCTTT
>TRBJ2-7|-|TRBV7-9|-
CASSLGRSGQDEQYF
TGTGCCAGCAGCCTAGGACGGAGCGGTCAAGACGAGCAGTACTTC
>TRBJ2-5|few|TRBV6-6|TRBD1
CASSWPGTGGAQTQYF
TGTGCCAGCAGTTGGCCCGGAACAGGGGGCGCACAGACCCAGTACTTC
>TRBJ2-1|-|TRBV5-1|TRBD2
CASSLGLAEYNEQFF
TGCGCCAGCAGCTTGGGGCTAGCGGAGTACAATGAGCAGTTCTTC
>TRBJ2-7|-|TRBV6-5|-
CASRPGTHYEQYF
TGTGCCAGCAGACCCGGGACTCACTACGAGCAGTACTTC
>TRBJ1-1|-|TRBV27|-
CASSLSGQRLNTEAFF
TGTGCCAGCAGTTTATCAGGACAGCGCCTTAACACTGAAGCTTTCTTT
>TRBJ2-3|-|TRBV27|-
CASSLAESTDTQYF
TGTGCCAGCAGTTTAGCGGAGAGCACAGATACGCAGTATTTT
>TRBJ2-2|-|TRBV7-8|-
CASSLAANTGELFF
TGTGCCAGCAGCTTAGCGGCTAACACCGGGGAGCTGTTTTTT
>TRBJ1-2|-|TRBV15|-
CATSRDWGGGYGYTF
TGTGCCACCAGCAGAGATTGGGGGGGCGGGTATGGCTACACCTTC